This TCR beta chain was identified during a study of regulatory T cells in long-lasting Graves disease. Time point noted: newly diagnosed GD, antithyroid drugs for less than 3 months. Making the TCR library involved RNA that had been extracted from PBMCs. The CDR3 runs 14 residues. The germline V gene encodes CDR1 LGHNT and CDR2 FRNRAP. This clonotype occurred once. At one end the junction does not follow the germline gene, possibly because of a read error. Construction of the TCR beta libraries employed iRepertoire HTBI primers in conjunction with Arm-PCR of CDR3 regions. One entry per CDR3 protein, called by TCRdb with MiXCR from the multiplex PCR reads. The sample lists around 480,000 distinct CDR3 sequences; about 17% were seen once. The same sample was also used in a study of T cells in Graves' hyperthyroidism and ophthalmopathy. That paper states: For Graves' hyperthyroidism to be stable, ophthalmopathy could not progress within 18 months. The TCR CDR3 was amplified in a first-round RT-PCR using the HTBI primer set.

The chain is built from TRBV12-5 and TRBJ2-1, with D unresolved. The material sequenced was peripheral blood mononuclear cells (PBMCs), taken at new diagnosis, from a patient treated with antithyroid drugs. This TCR derives from a man between 35 and 55 years old with Graves disease. Here the CDR3 reads CASGLVAFYNGQFF. Here the CDR3 DNA reads TGTGCTAGTGGTTTGGTTGCCTTCTACAATGGGCAGTTCTTC.